This T cell receptor (beta chain) was sequenced in a study of read filtering for tumor transcriptome and immune sequencing. Study-wide results and limits: Dropping single-read clonotypes raised IR-seq and RNA-seq shared-clonotype correlation. Compared with RNA-seq, IR-seq gave much higher clonotype depth and reliability.

From roughly 390 ng of RNA, a library with molecular barcoded alpha/delta and beta/gamma adaptors was made. MiXCR, run by TCRdb on the reads, gives a single entry per CDR3 protein. The sample lists 75,000 to 95,000 distinct CDR3 sequences; 20% to 25% were seen once. The CDR3 consists of 13 residues. Deletions cut 4 bases from V and 11 bases from J, with 15 bases between. This clonotype was counted only a few times. Its antigen is unidentified. This receptor was obtained from a donor aged 40 or over with multiple myeloma. The sequenced sample was a population of CD138-negative cells sorted from bone marrow. The chain recombines TRBV12-3 or TRBV12-4 with TRBJ1-5; no clear D gene. In DNA, the CDR3 is TGTGCCAGCAGTTACGGTACAGTGCCATCCCAGCATTTT. The encoded protein is CASSYGTVPSQHF.